This T cell receptor beta chain was captured in a study of blood T cell repertoires in COVID-19. Study-wide context: T cells, B-cell-depleted T cells, or PBMCs supplied cDNA or gDNA.

Participants were placed into cohorts based on the clinical history they reported. Sequenced by immunoSEQ multiplex PCR; TCRdb stores in-frame clones only, minus some. This table has around 290,000 clones, roughly 88% appearing once. Trimming removed 6 bases at V and 6 bases at J, with 14 bases between. The germline gives CDR1 LGHNA, CDR2 YNFKEQ. The CDR3 consists of 13 residues. The sequenced sample was PBMCs or T cells enriched from blood (not recorded which). The TCR sequence derives from a woman in her 30s who had recovered from COVID-19. The chain couples TRBV4-2 to TRBJ1-1; D gene unclear. CDR3 sequence reads: CASSPSGEAEAFF. Here the CDR3 DNA reads TGTGCCAGCAGTCCCTCCGGGGAGGCTGAAGCTTTCTTT.